Included here is one T cell receptor beta chain sequence, with context. This sample stems from a study of OX40 agonist ivuxolimab in advanced cancers. At the level of the study: The group had a mean age of about 64 years, ranged from roughly 23 to 90, and was 82.7% male. Participants could have had prior anti-PD-1, anti-PD-L1 or anti-CTLA-4 therapy, and more than 35% had some.

The V and J ends lost 5 bases and 5 bases, in that order; junction bases with no gene match: 8. CDR1 and CDR2 from the germline V gene are SEHNR and FQNEAQ (reference sequence). This CDR3 contains 14 residues. Measured with immunoSEQ multiplex PCR; TCRdb has only the in-frame clones, and not every one. The sample includes just over 90,000 clones, approximately 92% seen only once; the top ten take less than 3.5%. The V gene is TRBV7-9, the J gene TRBJ2-5; TRBD1 agrees at 7 bases. The receptor was derived from an adult with an advanced solid tumor such as melanoma, head and neck, liver or kidney cancer. Sequencing used CD4+ or CD8+ T cells sorted from blood, obtained in a trial of the OX40 agonist ivuxolimab. The CDR3, as DNA: TGTGCCAGCAGCCCCGAGACAGGGTTTGAGACCCAGTACTTC. It is translated as CASSPETGFETQYF.